The 24 T cell receptor beta chains given below trace back to one sample, sequenced in a study of blood T cell repertoires in COVID-19. Assay: immunoSEQ multiplex PCR; the TCRdb copy retains only in-frame clones and omits some. The data show 310,000 or so clones, 80% to 90% seen once. Sequencing was carried out using peripheral blood. Receptors originate from a man in his late teens or twenties who had recovered from COVID-19.

The rearrangement links TRBV4-2 to TRBJ2-5; 7 bases are a match to TRBD2. After removal of 0 bases from V and 4 bases from J, the junction contained 5 bases not matched to a gene. The CDR3 totals 15 residues. Germline CDR1 reads LGHNA; CDR2 reads YNFKEQ. CDR3 coding DNA: TGTGCCAGCAGCCAAGAGGGCGGGAGTGGAGAGACCCAGTACTTC. It codes for CASSQEGGSGETQYF.

V usage is TRBV5-8 and J usage is TRBJ2-7; D is possibly TRBD1 (5 bases). The CDR3 contains 16 residues. Germline CDR1 is SGHTS and CDR2 is YDEGEE. V shed 1 base and J shed 3 bases, with 17 bases lying between them. The CDR3 region is CASSLKSTQGGYEQYF. The CDR3 bases are TGTGCCAGCAGCTTGAAGTCCACCCAGGGTGGCTACGAGCAGTACTTC.

The J gene is TRBJ2-5, the V gene TRBV20-1; D is uncertain. Germline CDR1 reads DFQATT; CDR2 reads SNEGSKA (reference sequence). Trimming pared 6 bases from V and 4 bases from J, leaving 6 bases between. The CDR3 is made up of 10 amino acids. The CDR3 DNA is TGCAGTGCCGTCGGAGAGACCCAGTACTTC. Translation: CSAVGETQYF.

CDR3 bases: TGTGCCATCAGTGAAGGGACAACTAATGAGCAGTTCTTC. The encoded protein is CAISEGTTNEQFF. The chain employs TRBV10-3 and TRBJ2-1; TRBD1 is a possible D gene (6 bases). Germline V gives CDR1 ENHRY, CDR2 SYGVKD. CDR3 size: 13 residues. Between the trimmed V and J ends, which lost 3 bases and 7 bases, there was a span of 10 bases.

The rearrangement joins TRBV19 to TRBJ2-4; tentatively, D is TRBD1 (5 bases). Trimming removed 5 bases at V and 6 bases at J, with 20 bases between. Germline V CDR1 and CDR2: LNHDA, SQIVND (reference sequence). CDR3 length: 16 residues. CDR3 sequence (DNA): TGTGCCAGTAGTCCCCCAGGGCAGGGTGCAAGAAACATTCAGTACTTC. It yields the protein CASSPPGQGARNIQYF.

This chain joins TRBV7-9 and TRBJ2-3; D is possibly TRBD2 (5 bases). This CDR3 has 15 amino acids. The V end was cut by 4 bases, the J end by 4 bases, with 15 bases between. Per germline, CDR1 SEHNR and CDR2 FQNEAQ (reference sequence). The CDR3 sequence: CASSSRAPFPDTQYF. Written as DNA, the CDR3 is TGTGCCAGCAGCTCGAGGGCCCCTTTCCCAGATACGCAGTATTTT.

V is TRBV19 and J is TRBJ2-1; 9 bases match TRBD2. CDR3 size: 16 residues. V trimming: 5 bases; J trimming: 1 base; junction bases outside the gene matches: 6. Germline V gene sequence: CDR1 LNHDA, CDR2 SQIVND (reference sequence). Here the CDR3 reads CASSPLAGLSYNEQFF. The CDR3 nucleotides read TGTGCCAGTAGTCCCCTAGCGGGACTGTCCTACAATGAGCAGTTCTTC.

The rearrangement links TRBV7-6 to TRBJ2-7, with TRBD1 matching 9 bases. CDR3 length: 17 residues. V shed 1 base, J shed 4 bases, and the junction held 11 bases outside the gene matches. The germline CDR1 and CDR2 sequences are SGHVS and FNYEAQ. DNA for the CDR3: TGTGCCAGCAGCTTAGTAGCCGGGACAGGGAAGGGGTACGAGCAGTACTTC. Residues: CASSLVAGTGKGYEQYF.

V and J are TRBV9 and TRBJ2-3; 10 bases fit TRBD2. V was clipped by 1 base and J by 3 bases; unmatched bases: 8. The CDR3 totals 17 residues. Looked up from germline, CDR1 is SGDLS and CDR2 is YYNGEE. The CDR3 here is CASSVLAGASGTDTQYF. The CDR3 bases are TGTGCCAGCAGCGTACTAGCGGGAGCCTCGGGGACAGATACGCAGTATTTT.

This chain connects TRBV19 to TRBJ1-5, with D perhaps matching TRBD1 (5 bases). This CDR3 region has 13 residues. Trimming took off 8 bases at V and 0 bases at J, with 8 bases between the two ends. Germline CDR1 reads LNHDA; CDR2 reads SQIVND (reference sequence). CDR3 DNA sequence: TGTGCCAGTTGTGACAGTAGCAATCAGCCCCAGCATTTT. Its translation: CASCDSSNQPQHF.

This clone was seen just once. The chain carries TRBV16 and TRBJ2-5; perhaps TRBD1 as D (6 bases). Germline V gene data show CDR1 as KGHSY and CDR2 as FQNENV. This CDR3 is built from 15 residues. Trimming stripped 4 bases from V and 2 bases from J, with 14 bases between. The DNA of the CDR3 is TGTGCCAGCAGCCTTCAGAGCAGGGGTCAAGAGACCCAGTACTTC. It specifies CASSLQSRGQETQYF.

The V gene is TRBV7-9, the J gene TRBJ2-7; 7 nucleotides align to TRBD1. CDR1 SEHNR and CDR2 FQNEAQ come from the germline V gene (reference sequence). CDR3 length: 15 amino acids. V lost 5 bases, J lost 1 base, and 8 bases stayed unmatched. The CDR3 protein is CASSHQQGPSYEQYF. The CDR3 DNA follows: TGTGCCAGCAGCCACCAACAGGGGCCTTCCTACGAGCAGTACTTC.

The V and J genes are TRBV6-6 and TRBJ1-5; TRBD1 is a possible D gene (5 bases). V was pared by 2 bases and J by 4 bases, with 9 bases between. Germline CDR1 MNHNY, CDR2 SVGAGI (reference sequence). There are 14 residues in the CDR3. CDR3 residues: CASSYMGGNQPQHF. CDR3 DNA sequence: TGTGCCAGCAGTTACATGGGGGGGAATCAGCCCCAGCATTTT.

The chain recombines TRBV9 with TRBJ2-2; 7 bases agree with TRBD1. The J segment lost 6 bases and the V segment lost 4 bases, leaving 15 bases of the junction unmatched. The CDR3 runs 17 residues. CDR1 and CDR2 from the germline V gene are SGDLS and YYNGEE. The CDR3 bases are TGTGCCAGCAGCCCACCCTTTCTCAGGGGGAAGGCCGGGGAGCTGTTTTTT. Amino acid sequence: CASSPPFLRGKAGELFF.

The rearrangement links TRBV3-1 (or the pseudogene TRBV3-2) to TRBJ2-2; maybe TRBD2 (5 bases). The germline V gene encodes CDR1 LGHDT and CDR2 YNNKEL (reference sequence). This CDR3 region has 15 residues. V was shortened by 2 bases and J by 5 bases, with 12 bases between the two germline ends. CDR3 residues: CASSQTREYTGELFF. In nucleotides, the CDR3 is TGTGCCAGCAGCCAAACGAGGGAATATACCGGGGAGCTGTTTTTT.

This chain uses TRBV3-1 (or the pseudogene TRBV3-2) with TRBJ2-7; 8 bases fit TRBD2. The CDR3 loop spans 16 amino acids. J was trimmed by 7 bases and V by 4 bases; bases with no gene match: 15. Germline V gives CDR1 LGHDT, CDR2 YNNKEL (reference sequence). CDR3 DNA sequence: TGTGCCAGCAGCCGTTCTGTGGGGCTAGCGGGTGGGGAGCAGTACTTC. It is translated as CASSRSVGLAGGEQYF.

This chain links TRBV6-5 with TRBJ2-1, with 7 bases matching TRBD2. CDR1 and CDR2 from the germline V gene are MNHEY and SVGAGI. The CDR3 has 15 amino acids. After removal of 6 bases from V and 15 bases from J, the junction contained 20 bases not matched to a gene. The CDR3 loop is CASSSSGNGGGRSFF. In DNA, the CDR3 is TGTGCCAGCAGCTCCTCCGGGAATGGGGGGGGACGGTCGTTCTTC.

This clone was counted once. The chain joins TRBV6-5 to TRBJ2-7; unclear D gene. CDR3 length equals 11 residues. Trimming took 4 bases from V and 4 from J, leaving 5 bases between them. Germline V CDR1 and CDR2: MNHEY, SVGAGI. In DNA, the CDR3 is TGTGCCAGCAGTTTTCAATACGAGCAGTACTTC. Translating it yields CASSFQYEQYF.

This clone has only one observation. The chain couples TRBV7-3 to TRBJ2-2; TRBD1 matches at 9 bases. Germline loops: CDR1 SGHTA, CDR2 FQGTGA. Trimming at V came to 2 bases and at J to 6 bases, leaving 7 bases not matched to a gene. The CDR3 runs to 16 residues. DNA of the CDR3: TGTGCCAGCAGCTTATCGTCGGGACAGGGAGCCGGGGAGCTGTTTTTT. Protein sequence: CASSLSSGQGAGELFF. The full variable domain, in which reference TRBV7-3 and TRBJ2-2 provide the parts outside the CDR3, is GAGVSQTPSNKVTEKGKYVELRCDPISGHTALYWYRQSLGQGPEFLIYFQGTGAADDSGLPNDRFFAVRPEGSVSTLKIQRTERGDSAVYLCASSLSSGQGAGELFFGEGSRLTVL.

J is TRBJ1-1 and V is TRBV18; D call uncertain. V lost 1 base and J lost 4, with 13 bases in between. The germline V gene encodes CDR1 KGHSH and CDR2 LQKENI. The CDR3 contains 15 residues. The DNA for the CDR3 is TGTGCCAGCTCACCACTGTCCGGGGAGCTCACTGAAGCTTTCTTT. The encoded protein is CASSPLSGELTEAFF.

This clone was counted a single time. The chain has TRBV11-2 and TRBJ2-1; D might be TRBD2 (5 bases). CDR1 and CDR2 (germline): SGHAT, FQNNGV. The CDR3 spans 13 residues. V was clipped by 0 bases and J by 7 bases, with 7 bases between them. The CDR3 region has the DNA TGTGCCAGCAGCTTAGATCGACTAAATGAGCAGTTCTTC. Translating it yields CASSLDRLNEQFF.

The rearrangement links TRBV30 to TRBJ1-2, with 12 bases aligning to TRBD1. Per the germline V gene, CDR1 is GTSNPN and CDR2 is SVGIG (reference sequence). CDR3 size: 16 residues. Trimming took 8 bases from V and 2 from J; bases not matched to a gene: 12. The DNA for the CDR3 is TGTGCCCATAGCCCGGGACAGGGGGCTACCAACTATGGCTACACCTTC. It translates to CAHSPGQGATNYGYTF.

The chain employs TRBV2 and TRBJ2-7; possibly TRBD1 for D (5 bases). Trimming left V 4 bases short and J 7 bases short, with 20 bases between. The CDR3 is 15 residues long. CDR1 SNHLY and CDR2 FYNNEI come from the germline V gene. In DNA, the CDR3 is TGTGCCAGCAGTGTGTCCCAGGGATTAAAGGGGGAGCAGTACTTC. This sequence encodes CASSVSQGLKGEQYF.

The chain uses TRBV27 and TRBJ1-2; weak D call: TRBD1 (5 bases). V was shortened by 7 bases and J by 0 bases, with 12 bases between the two germline ends. The CDR3 loop spans 14 amino acids. In germline, CDR1 is MNHEY, CDR2 SMNVEV (reference sequence). CDR3 amino acids: CASTPRGANYGYTF. CDR3 DNA sequence: TGTGCCAGCACCCCCCGGGGGGCTAACTATGGCTACACCTTC.